Below are 8 T cell receptor beta chains sequenced from a single sample in a study of PD-1 blockade in classical Hodgkin lymphoma. Time point given: cycle 4 day 1 (C4D1), after 6 weeks of nivolumab. Every patient experienced relapse after autologous stem cell transplantation, and brentuximab vedotin exposure varied. TCRdb's table, derived via immunoSEQ multiplex PCR, lists solely in-frame clones and lacks some. Altogether approximately 61,000 clones are present, about 85% being singletons, with the ten largest covering roughly 8.1%. Sequences were derived from peripheral blood mononuclear cells (PBMCs), sampled before the fourth cycle of nivolumab. The receptor source for this set is a human donor with classical Hodgkin lymphoma.

This chain joins TRBV7-3 and TRBJ2-3; 7 bases align to TRBD1. V lost 5 bases to trimming and J lost 9 bases; unmatched junction nucleotides: 2. This CDR3 comprises 11 residues. The V gene's germline CDR1 is SGHTA and CDR2 FQGTGA. CDR3 protein: CASSQGGTQYF. CDR3 nucleotide sequence: TGTGCCAGCAGCCAAGGGGGCACGCAGTATTTT.

The chain couples TRBV28 to TRBJ1-6; 7 bases match TRBD1. Germline CDR1 and CDR2: MDHEN and SYDVKM. The CDR3 runs 15 residues. Losses at the gene ends were 8 bases for V and 7 bases for J; bases not matched to a gene: 11. CDR3 amino acids: CASRSRGLRNSPLHF. The DNA for the CDR3 is TGTGCCAGCCGAAGCAGGGGGTTGCGGAATTCACCCCTCCACTTT.

The chain carries TRBV5-1 and TRBJ2-7, with 12 bases fitting TRBD2. CDR1 is SGHRS and CDR2 is YFSETQ in the germline V gene. V shed 3 bases and J 4 bases; nucleotides not matched to a gene: 8. The CDR3 extends over 16 amino acids. CDR3 nucleotides: TGCGCCAGCAGCTACGGGCTCGGGACTAGCGGGTACGAGCAGTACTTC. Encoded protein: CASSYGLGTSGYEQYF.

This clone is classed as medium-sized. V and J are TRBV4-2 and TRBJ2-3; TRBD2 aligns across 10 bases. The CDR3 totals 15 residues. The germline V gene encodes CDR1 LGHNA and CDR2 YNFKEQ. V was clipped by 3 bases and J by 2 bases; unmatched bases: 2. The CDR3, as DNA: TGTGCCAGCAGCCAGGGGACTAGCGACACAGATACGCAGTATTTT. Translation: CASSQGTSDTDTQYF.

The CDR3 loop is CASSLGQGATNEKLFF. Here the CDR3 DNA reads TGCGCCAGCAGCTTGGGGCAGGGCGCAACTAATGAAAAACTGTTTTTT. The chain is built from TRBV5-1 and TRBJ1-4; perhaps TRBD1 as D (5 bases). The germline CDR1 and CDR2 sequences are SGHRS and YFSETQ. This CDR3 contains 16 residues. Trimming pared 0 bases from V and 0 bases from J, leaving 9 bases between.

V usage is TRBV2 and J usage is TRBJ2-7, with 8 bases aligning to TRBD2. Germline V gene sequence: CDR1 SNHLY, CDR2 FYNNEI. The junction had 4 bases not matched to a gene; V was cut back by 1 base and J by 5 bases. This CDR3 spans 14 amino acids. CDR3 region: CASSEDGGADEQYF. In nucleotides, the CDR3 is TGTGCCAGCAGTGAAGACGGGGGGGCGGACGAGCAGTACTTC.

This chain links TRBV27 with TRBJ2-1, with D perhaps assigned TRBD1 or TRBD2 (5 bases each). Looked up from germline, CDR1 is MNHEY and CDR2 is SMNVEV (reference sequence). The V and J ends lost 8 bases and 0 bases respectively, with 14 bases between them. The CDR3 runs 15 residues. The CDR3 coding sequence is TGTGCCAGCCGGGACGGAAGAAGCTCCTACAATGAGCAGTTCTTC. It encodes CASRDGRSSYNEQFF.

The chain carries TRBV5-1 and TRBJ1-1, with TRBD1 matching over 7 bases. The CDR3 runs 14 residues. V gave up 1 base and J gave up 2 bases; unmatched junction bases: 2. Germline V gene sequence: CDR1 SGHRS, CDR2 YFSETQ. The CDR3 DNA reads TGCGCCAGCAGCTTGTCAGGGGGAAACACTGAAGCTTTCTTT. Amino acids: CASSLSGGNTEAFF.